The rows below give T cell receptor beta chains drawn from one sample of a study of OX40 agonist ivuxolimab in advanced cancers. The table came from immunoSEQ multiplex PCR; TCRdb's copy has only in-frame clones and leaves some out. The table records about 64,000 clones, roughly 80% of them present only once. This specimen was CD4+ or CD8+ T cells sorted from blood, taken in a trial of the OX40 agonist ivuxolimab. Every receptor here comes from an adult with an advanced solid tumor such as melanoma, head and neck, liver or kidney cancer. The CDR3 runs from the conserved cysteine through the conserved F or W. Each record gives: D gene, J gene, V gene, clone size, CDR3 DNA, CDR3 protein. A D gene is named only where the DNA matches it firmly. The listing skips clone size in some rows; elsewhere it reads once, few, many or a size class.

NA TRBJ2-7 TRBV6-5 NA TGTGCCAGCAGTCGGGGGACAATGGGGGAGCAGTACTTC CASSRGTMGEQYF
NA TRBJ1-3 TRBV7-9 NA TGTGCCAGCAGCTCACAGACGGAAGCAATCTCTGGAAACACCATATATTTT CASSSQTEAISGNTIYF
NA TRBJ2-7 TRBV18 NA TGTGCCAGCTCAAATCCGGCGGACTACGAGCAGTACTTC CASSNPADYEQYF
TRBD1 TRBJ1-5 TRBV4-1 NA TGCGCCAGCAGCCAAAATAACAGGGGGACGCCCCAGCATTTT CASSQNNRGTPQHF
NA TRBJ1-5 TRBV7-3 NA TGTGCCAGCAGCCAACGGAGCAATCAGCCCCAGCATTTT CASSQRSNQPQHF
TRBD1 TRBJ2-5 TRBV28 few TGTGCCAGCATCGCCGGGACAGCTCAAGAGACCCAGTACTTC CASIAGTAQETQYF
NA TRBJ1-3 TRBV5-4 NA TGTGCCAGCAGCTCCCGGGACTCTGGAAACACCATATATTTT CASSSRDSGNTIYF
NA TRBJ2-7 TRBV14 NA TGTGCCAGCAGCCAAGAAGCGACAAGAATTCCCTACGAGCAGTACTTC CASSQEATRIPYEQYF
TRBD1 TRBJ2-7 TRBV29-1 NA TGCAGCGCCCAGGGACAGGGTTACCACGAGCAGTACTTC CSAQGQGYHEQYF
NA TRBJ2-7 TRBV13 NA TGTGCCAGCAGCTTATTCCGGGACAAGAGCTCCTACGAGCAGTACTTC CASSLFRDKSSYEQYF
NA TRBJ1-5 TRBV18 NA TGTGCCAGCTCAACACAGGGAAATGTAGTTCAGCCCCAGCATTTT CASSTQGNVVQPQHF
NA TRBJ2-6 TRBV7-9 NA TGTGCCAGCAGCTCCCAGAAAGAGGCCGGGGTCGTCCTGACTTTC CASSSQKEAGVVLTF
TRBD1 TRBJ1-1 TRBV5-1 NA TGCGCCAGCAGCTTGGTGGGGACAGGGGAACGAGCTTTCTTT CASSLVGTGERAFF
NA TRBJ1-3 TRBV18 NA TGTGCCAGCTCCGTCGGAGAAGTTTACGCTGGAAACACCATATATTTT CASSVGEVYAGNTIYF
NA TRBJ2-5 TRBV4-1 NA TGCGCCAGCAGCCGGGGGAGGGGGGCCCAGGAGACCCAGTACTTC CASSRGRGAQETQYF
TRBD2 TRBJ2-3 TRBV7-9 few TGTGCCAGCAGCTCCCCCCCTTTTGGAGCGGGAGGGCCGACAGATACGCAGTATTTT CASSSPPFGAGGPTDTQYF
NA TRBJ1-2 TRBV5-1 NA TGCGCCAGCAGCTTGGCCTCTCTGAGCATCAGTGGCTACACCTTC CASSLASLSISGYTF